The 19 T cell receptor beta chains in this list originate from one sample, sequenced in a study of cytomegalovirus exposure and HLA in healthy donors. 60 Vbeta and 13 Jbeta primers were used in PCR. The protocol was immunoSEQ multiplex PCR, while the TCRdb copy is restricted to in-frame clones and leaves out a portion. The table for this sample gives 150,000 or so clones. The sequenced material came from PBMCs. The receptor source for this set is a man younger than 35 in good health and CMV-seronegative.

The chain has TRBV6-1 and TRBJ2-3; no clear D. This CDR3 is 14 amino acids long. The germline gives CDR1 MNHNS, CDR2 SASEGT. V was shortened by 6 bases and J by 0 bases, with 10 bases between the two germline ends. The CDR3 loop reads CASRITYSTDTQYF. CDR3 coding DNA: TGTGCCAGCAGAATAACATACAGCACAGATACGCAGTATTTT.

CDR3 coding DNA: TGTGCCAGCAGTTTAGTTGGACAGGGTTATAGCAATCAGCCCCAGCATTTT. Encoded protein: CASSLVGQGYSNQPQHF. The chain recombines TRBV28 with TRBJ1-5; 8 bases are shared with TRBD1. V lost 2 bases to trimming and J lost 0 bases; unmatched junction nucleotides: 6. Germline CDR1 reads MDHEN; CDR2 reads SYDVKM. The CDR3 has 17 amino acids.

The chain combines TRBV2 with TRBJ2-1, with 9 bases lining up with TRBD2. V lost 0 bases and J lost 8; bases outside the gene matches: 11. The CDR3 contains 17 residues. The germline V gene has CDR1 SNHLY and CDR2 FYNNEI. The CDR3 reads CASSEALPSGIFDEQFF. CDR3 DNA sequence: TGTGCCAGCAGTGAAGCGCTTCCTAGCGGGATCTTCGATGAGCAGTTCTTC. Full variable domain (outside the CDR3, taken from reference TRBV2 and TRBJ2-1): EPEVTQTPSHQVTQMGQEVILRCVPISNHLYFYWYRQILGQKVEFLVSFYNNEISEKSEIFDDQFSVERPDGSNFTLKIRSTKLEDSAMYFCASSEALPSGIFDEQFFGPGTRLTVL.

The chain is built from TRBV2 and TRBJ2-1; D possibly corresponds to TRBD1 (6 bases). The CDR3 sequence is 13 residues long. V shed 6 bases and J shed 4 bases, with 10 bases lying between them. From germline, CDR1 is SNHLY and CDR2 FYNNEI. The CDR3 loop is CASRPDRYNEQFF. DNA of the CDR3: TGTGCCAGCAGGCCAGACAGGTACAATGAGCAGTTCTTC.

V gene TRBV5-4 combines with J gene TRBJ1-4; D perhaps matches TRBD1 (6 bases). V was pared by 6 bases and J by 7 bases, with 16 bases between. This CDR3 comprises 14 residues. Germline values: CDR1 SGHNT, CDR2 YYREEE (reference sequence). DNA for the CDR3: TGTGCCAGCACCACAGGGTTAGTTGGTGAAAAACTGTTTTTT. Amino acids: CASTTGLVGEKLFF.

The CDR3 here is CASSLRVGRSNRKNTGELFF. In nucleotides, the CDR3 is TGTGCCAGCAGCTTAAGAGTGGGGCGATCAAATAGGAAGAACACCGGGGAGCTGTTTTTT. The chain combines TRBV7-3 with TRBJ2-2; D is possibly TRBD1 (5 bases). Germline CDR1 and CDR2: SGHTA and FQGTGA. CDR3 size: 20 residues. V was cut by 1 base and J by 1 base, with 22 bases left in between.

The chain carries TRBV27 and TRBJ1-2, with a possible D match to TRBD1 (6 bases). The CDR3 consists of 14 residues. Trimming shortened V by 11 bases and J by 4 bases, and 20 bases separated the two germline ends. The germline gives CDR1 MNHEY, CDR2 SMNVEV (reference sequence). In DNA form, the CDR3 reads TGTGCCTCAAAGGGGGGGAGTGTGGGCTATGGCTACACCTTC. Protein sequence: CASKGGSVGYGYTF.

The chain employs TRBV4-3 and TRBJ2-1; 11 nucleotides match TRBD2. After removal of 2 bases from V and 8 bases from J, the junction contained 11 bases not matched to a gene. The CDR3 contains 17 residues. The germline V gene has CDR1 LGHNA and CDR2 YSLEER. The CDR3 bases are TGCGCCAGCAGCCAAACCCGACTAGCGGGGAGTTCTGATGAGCAGTTCTTC. It yields the protein CASSQTRLAGSSDEQFF.

This chain uses TRBV10-3 with TRBJ2-5; the D gene is possibly TRBD2 (7 bases). V lost 4 bases and J lost 3, with 18 bases in between. The V gene's germline CDR1 is ENHRY and CDR2 SYGVKD. The CDR3 consists of 16 residues. Written as DNA, the CDR3 is TGTGCCATCAGTGCGGGTCAGGGGCGGGGGAAAGAGACCCAGTACTTC. Translated, it gives CAISAGQGRGKETQYF.

This chain joins TRBV6-5 and TRBJ1-1; 8 positions match TRBD1. Trimming cost V 0 bases and J 3 bases; bases outside gene matches: 3. CDR3 size: 15 residues. In germline, CDR1 is MNHEY, CDR2 SVGAGI. For the CDR3, the DNA is TGTGCCAGCAGTTACTCATACAGGGGGTACACTGAAGCTTTCTTT. It encodes CASSYSYRGYTEAFF.

The chain has TRBV28 and TRBJ1-2; D is perhaps TRBD1 (5 bases). Germline CDR1 and CDR2: MDHEN and SYDVKM. The CDR3 contains 16 residues. Trimming took off 7 bases at V and 6 bases at J, with 24 bases between the two ends. CDR3 loop: CASIKGRGYRTDGYTF. The CDR3 DNA is TGTGCCAGCATCAAGGGGAGGGGTTACCGCACCGATGGCTACACCTTC.

The chain carries TRBV9 and TRBJ2-1; 16 bases are a match to TRBD2. Germline lookup yields CDR1 SGDLS and CDR2 YYNGEE. This CDR3 has 17 amino acids. J was trimmed by 7 bases and V by 4 bases; bases with no gene match: 8. Here the CDR3 DNA reads TGTGCCAGCAGCTTAGGGACTAGCGGGGGGGCCCTAAATGAGCAGTTCTTC. This encodes CASSLGTSGGALNEQFF.

The gene calls are TRBV9 and TRBJ2-2; perhaps TRBD1 as D (5 bases). The length of the CDR3 is 14 residues. Germline assignment: CDR1 SGDLS and CDR2 YYNGEE. Between the trimmed V and J ends, which lost 6 bases and 4 bases, there was a span of 13 bases. In DNA, the CDR3 is TGTGCCAGCAAAAGGGGCGATCTCACCGGGGAGCTGTTTTTT. It is translated as CASKRGDLTGELFF. The variable domain in full, completed from reference TRBV9 and TRBJ2-2, reads DSGVTQTPKHLITATGQRVTLRCSPRSGDLSVYWYQQSLDQGLQFLIQYYNGEERAKGNILERFSAQQFPDLHSELNLSSLELGDSALYFCASKRGDLTGELFFGEGSRLTVL.

This chain uses TRBV28 with TRBJ2-3; TRBD2 might be the D (7 bases). The V end was cut by 8 bases, the J end by 7 bases, with 25 bases between. This CDR3 comprises 16 residues. Germline CDR1 and CDR2: MDHEN and SYDVKM. CDR3 sequence (DNA): TGTGCCAGCTCCCCGGGGGGCACGCGGGGGACCTATACGCAGTATTTT. It encodes CASSPGGTRGTYTQYF.

This rearrangement joins TRBV4-1 to TRBJ1-1; D is perhaps TRBD1 (6 bases). With 3 bases removed from V and 5 bases from J, the gap between germline ends came to 16 bases. CDR1 is MGHRA and CDR2 is YSYEKL in the germline V gene. The CDR3 has 15 residues. The chain's CDR3 is CASSHMTGLRTEAFF. CDR3 DNA: TGCGCCAGCAGCCACATGACAGGACTGCGTACTGAAGCTTTCTTT.

J is TRBJ2-3 and V is TRBV9, with D tentatively TRBD2 (5 bases). This CDR3 is 14 amino acids long. V lost 0 bases, J lost 0 bases, and 5 bases lay in between. Germline CDR1 reads SGDLS; CDR2 reads YYNGEE. The CDR3 region has the DNA TGTGCCAGCAGCGTAGCGGGGAGCACAGATACGCAGTATTTT. Protein product: CASSVAGSTDTQYF.

The chain combines TRBV7-2 with TRBJ2-3; no definite D call. The CDR3 loop spans 13 amino acids. Germline assignment: CDR1 SGHTA and CDR2 FQGNSA. Between the trimmed V and J ends, which lost 5 bases and 5 bases, there was a span of 11 bases. CDR3: CASSRSLVDTQYF. Here the CDR3 DNA reads TGTGCCAGCAGCCGGAGCTTGGTAGATACGCAGTATTTT.

J is TRBJ1-2 and V is TRBV7-3; D may be TRBD1 (6 bases). Trimming removed 0 bases at V and 1 base at J, with 9 bases between. The CDR3 spans 15 residues. Germline values: CDR1 SGHTA, CDR2 FQGTGA. The CDR3 sequence: CASSLTTGSNYGYTF. The CDR3 DNA follows: TGTGCCAGCAGCTTAACTACAGGGAGTAACTATGGCTACACCTTC.

The V gene is TRBV4-1, the J gene TRBJ1-1, with D uncertain. This CDR3 is 15 amino acids long. Germline CDR1 reads MGHRA; CDR2 reads YSYEKL. Trimming removed 4 bases at V and 3 bases at J, with 15 bases between. The CDR3 DNA reads TGCGCCAGCAGCCCGATCAGGCGCCCGGACACTGAAGCTTTCTTT. This encodes CASSPIRRPDTEAFF.